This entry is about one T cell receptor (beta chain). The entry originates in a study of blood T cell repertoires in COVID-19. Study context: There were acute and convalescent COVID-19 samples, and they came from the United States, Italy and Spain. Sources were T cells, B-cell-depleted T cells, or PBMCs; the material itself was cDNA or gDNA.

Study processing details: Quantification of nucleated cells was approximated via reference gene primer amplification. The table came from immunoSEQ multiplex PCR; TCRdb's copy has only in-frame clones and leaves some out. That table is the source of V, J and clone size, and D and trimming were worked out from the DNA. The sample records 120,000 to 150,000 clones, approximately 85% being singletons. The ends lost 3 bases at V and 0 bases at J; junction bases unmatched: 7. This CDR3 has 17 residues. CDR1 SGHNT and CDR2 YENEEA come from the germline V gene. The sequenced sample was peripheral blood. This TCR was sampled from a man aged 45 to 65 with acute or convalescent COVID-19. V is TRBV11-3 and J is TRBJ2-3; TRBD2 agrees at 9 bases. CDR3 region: CASSLGLAGTSTDTQYF. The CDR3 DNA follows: TGTGCCAGCAGCTTGGGTCTAGCGGGGACGAGCACAGATACGCAGTATTTT.